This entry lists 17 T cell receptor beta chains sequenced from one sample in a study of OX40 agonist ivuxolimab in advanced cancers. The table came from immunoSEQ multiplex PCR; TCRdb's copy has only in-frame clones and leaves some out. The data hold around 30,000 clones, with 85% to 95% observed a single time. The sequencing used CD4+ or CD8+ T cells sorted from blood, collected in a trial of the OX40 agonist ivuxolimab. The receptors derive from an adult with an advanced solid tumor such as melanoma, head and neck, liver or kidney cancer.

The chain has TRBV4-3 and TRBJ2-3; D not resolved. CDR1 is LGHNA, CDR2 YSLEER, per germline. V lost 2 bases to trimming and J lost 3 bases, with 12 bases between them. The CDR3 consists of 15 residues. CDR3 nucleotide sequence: TGCGCCAGCAGCCAATCAACGGACCGGACAGATACGCAGTATTTT. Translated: CASSQSTDRTDTQYF.

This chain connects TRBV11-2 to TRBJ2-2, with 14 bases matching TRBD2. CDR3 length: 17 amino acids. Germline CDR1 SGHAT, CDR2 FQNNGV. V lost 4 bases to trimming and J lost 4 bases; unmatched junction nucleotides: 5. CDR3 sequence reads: CASSSGLAGAITGELFF. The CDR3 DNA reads TGTGCCAGCAGCTCGGGACTAGCGGGAGCGATCACCGGGGAGCTGTTTTTT.

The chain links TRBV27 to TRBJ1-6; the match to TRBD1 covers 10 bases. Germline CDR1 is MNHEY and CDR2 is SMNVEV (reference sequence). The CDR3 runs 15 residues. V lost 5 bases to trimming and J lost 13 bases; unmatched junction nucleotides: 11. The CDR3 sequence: CASSPRIGTGVPLHF. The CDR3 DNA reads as TGTGCCAGCAGTCCGCGCATTGGGACAGGGGTTCCCCTCCACTTT.

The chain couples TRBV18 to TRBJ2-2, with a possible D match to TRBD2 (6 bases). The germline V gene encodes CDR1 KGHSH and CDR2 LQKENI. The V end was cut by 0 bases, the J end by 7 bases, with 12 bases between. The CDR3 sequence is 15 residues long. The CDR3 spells CASSPPGGADGELFF. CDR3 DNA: TGTGCCAGCTCACCACCTGGAGGGGCCGACGGGGAGCTGTTTTTT.

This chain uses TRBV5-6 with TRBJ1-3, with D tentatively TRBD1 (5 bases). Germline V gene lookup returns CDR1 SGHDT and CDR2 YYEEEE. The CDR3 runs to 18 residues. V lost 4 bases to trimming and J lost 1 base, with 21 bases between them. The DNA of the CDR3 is TGTGCCAGCAGCCATCTTGGGGGGGACCTGGGGTCTGGAAACACCATATATTTT. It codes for CASSHLGGDLGSGNTIYF. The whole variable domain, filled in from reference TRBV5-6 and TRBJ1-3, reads DAGVTQSPTHLIKTRGQQVTLRCSPKSGHDTVSWYQQALGQGPQFIFQYYEEEERQRGNFPDRFSGHQFPNYSSELNVNALLLGDSALYLCASSHLGGDLGSGNTIYFGEGSWLTVV.

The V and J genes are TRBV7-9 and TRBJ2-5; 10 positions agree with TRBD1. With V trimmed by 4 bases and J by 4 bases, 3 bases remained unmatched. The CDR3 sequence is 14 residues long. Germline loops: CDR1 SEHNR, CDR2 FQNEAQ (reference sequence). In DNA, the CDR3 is TGTGCCAGCAGCTGGGGACAGGGGCGAGAGACCCAGTACTTC. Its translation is CASSWGQGRETQYF.

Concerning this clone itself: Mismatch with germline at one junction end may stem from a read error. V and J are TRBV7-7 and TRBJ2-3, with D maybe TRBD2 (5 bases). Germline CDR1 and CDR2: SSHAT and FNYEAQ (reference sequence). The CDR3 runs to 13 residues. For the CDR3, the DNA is TGTGCTAGCAGCCCCGGGAACACAGATACGCAGTATTTT. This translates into CASSPGNTDTQYF. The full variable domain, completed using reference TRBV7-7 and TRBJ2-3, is GAGVSQSPRYKVTKRGQDVTLRCDPISSHATLYWYQQALGQGPEFLTYFNYEAQPDKSGLPSDRFSAERPEGSISTLTIQRTEQRDSAMYRCASSPGNTDTQYFGPGTRLTVL.

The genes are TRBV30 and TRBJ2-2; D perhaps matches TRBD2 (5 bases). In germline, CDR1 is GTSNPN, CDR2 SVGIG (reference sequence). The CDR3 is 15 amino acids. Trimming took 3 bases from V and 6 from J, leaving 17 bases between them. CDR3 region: CAWSGGRGIAGELFF. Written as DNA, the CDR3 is TGTGCCTGGAGCGGTGGGAGAGGGATTGCCGGGGAGCTGTTTTTT.

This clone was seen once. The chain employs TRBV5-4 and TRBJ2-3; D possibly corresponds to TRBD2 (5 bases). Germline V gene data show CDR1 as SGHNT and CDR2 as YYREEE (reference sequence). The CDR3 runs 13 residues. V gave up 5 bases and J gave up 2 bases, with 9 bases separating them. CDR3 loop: CASSRTDTDTQYF. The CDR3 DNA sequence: TGTGCCAGCAGTAGGACTGACACAGATACGCAGTATTTT.

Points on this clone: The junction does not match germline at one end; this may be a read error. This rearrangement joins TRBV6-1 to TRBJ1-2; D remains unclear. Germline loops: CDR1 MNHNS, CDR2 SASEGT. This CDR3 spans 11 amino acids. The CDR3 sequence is CASREEGGYTF. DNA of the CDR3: TGTGCCAGCAGAGAAGAAGGCGGCTACACCTTC.

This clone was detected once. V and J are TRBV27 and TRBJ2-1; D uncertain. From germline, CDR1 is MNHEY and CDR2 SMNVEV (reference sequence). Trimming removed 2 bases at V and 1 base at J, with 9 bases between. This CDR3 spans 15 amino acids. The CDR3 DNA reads TGTGCCAGCAGTTTAGTGGCGCAGTCCTACAATGAGCAGTTCTTC. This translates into CASSLVAQSYNEQFF.

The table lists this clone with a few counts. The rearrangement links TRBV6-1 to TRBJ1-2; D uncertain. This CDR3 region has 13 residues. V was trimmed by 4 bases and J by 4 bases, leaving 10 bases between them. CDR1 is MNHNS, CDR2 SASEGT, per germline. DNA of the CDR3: TGTGCCAGCAGTGTTCTAGTAACCTATGGCTACACCTTC. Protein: CASSVLVTYGYTF.

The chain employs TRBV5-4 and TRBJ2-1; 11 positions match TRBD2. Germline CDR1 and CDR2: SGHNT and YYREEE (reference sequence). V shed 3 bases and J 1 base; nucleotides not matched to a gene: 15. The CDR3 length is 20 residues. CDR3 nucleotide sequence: TGTGCCAGCAGCTGGGGTACTAGCGGGAGTGGTCGGGGATCCTACAATGAGCAGTTCTTC. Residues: CASSWGTSGSGRGSYNEQFF. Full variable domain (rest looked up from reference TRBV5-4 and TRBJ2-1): ETGVTQSPTHLIKTRGQQVTLRCSSQSGHNTVSWYQQALGQGPQFIFQYYREEENGRGNFPPRFSGLQFPNYSSELNVNALELDDSALYLCASSWGTSGSGRGSYNEQFFGPGTRLTVL.

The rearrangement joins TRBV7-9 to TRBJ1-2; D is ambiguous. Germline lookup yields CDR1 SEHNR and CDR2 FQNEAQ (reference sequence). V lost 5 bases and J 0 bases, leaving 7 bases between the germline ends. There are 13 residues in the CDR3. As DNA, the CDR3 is TGTGCCAGCAGCCTCACAACTAACTATGGCTACACCTTC. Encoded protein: CASSLTTNYGYTF.

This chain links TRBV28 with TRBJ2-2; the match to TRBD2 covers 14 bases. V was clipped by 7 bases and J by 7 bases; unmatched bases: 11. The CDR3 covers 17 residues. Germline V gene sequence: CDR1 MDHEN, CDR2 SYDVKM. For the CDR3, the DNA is TGTGCCAGCACTCATAGCGGGGGACTAGCGGGAGTCGGGGAGCTGTTTTTT. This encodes CASTHSGGLAGVGELFF.

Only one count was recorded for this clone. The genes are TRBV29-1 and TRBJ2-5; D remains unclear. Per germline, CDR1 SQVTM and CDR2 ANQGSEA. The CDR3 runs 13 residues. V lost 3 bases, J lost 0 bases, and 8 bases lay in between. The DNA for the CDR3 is TGCAGCGTTGATATGGGGTACCAAGAGACCCAGTACTTC. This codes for CSVDMGYQETQYF.

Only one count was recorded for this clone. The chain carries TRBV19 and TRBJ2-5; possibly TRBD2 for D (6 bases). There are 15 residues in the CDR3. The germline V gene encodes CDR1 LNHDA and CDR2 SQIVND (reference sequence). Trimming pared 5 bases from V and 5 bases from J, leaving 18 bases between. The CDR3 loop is CASSFIHSGGETQYF. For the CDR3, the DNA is TGTGCCAGTAGTTTTATACATAGCGGAGGGGAGACCCAGTACTTC. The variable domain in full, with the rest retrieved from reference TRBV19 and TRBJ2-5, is DGGITQSPKYLFRKEGQNVTLSCEQNLNHDAMYWYRQDPGQGLRLIYYSQIVNDFQKGDIAEGYSVSREKKESFPLTVTSAQKNPTAFYLCASSFIHSGGETQYFGPGTRLLVL.